These T cell receptor beta chains were read from a single sample in a study of blood T cell repertoires in COVID-19. Here immunoSEQ multiplex PCR was the method, and the copy in TCRdb shows in-frame clones only, minus some. This sample has more than 90,000 clones, with around 84% found just once. The sequenced material came from peripheral blood. The receptors originated from a woman in her 70s with active or convalescent COVID-19. Each CDR3 is given with its conserved first and last residue. A D gene is named only where the DNA matches it firmly. Expanded clones are given a class, and other clones once, few, many or no size at all.

v_call: TRBV6-5
clone_size: -
j_call: TRBJ1-2
cdr3_length: 14
d_call: -
cdr3_nt: TGTGCCAGCAGGGCACAGGGTGACTCGGATGGCTACACCTTC
cdr3_aa: CASRAQGDSDGYTF

v_call: TRBV24-1
clone_size: -
j_call: TRBJ1-2
cdr3_length: 14
d_call: -
cdr3_nt: TGTGCCACCAGTGACCGCGGGACGGCCTATGGCTACACCTTC
cdr3_aa: CATSDRGTAYGYTF

v_call: TRBV28
clone_size: -
j_call: TRBJ1-6
cdr3_length: 14
d_call: -
cdr3_nt: TGTGCCAGCAGTTTAGGGAGGGGAGATTCACCCCTCCACTTT
cdr3_aa: CASSLGRGDSPLHF

v_call: TRBV2
clone_size: -
j_call: TRBJ1-4
cdr3_length: 13
d_call: -
cdr3_nt: TGTGCCAGCAGTGCTGGTAGTTATGAAAAACTGTTTTTT
cdr3_aa: CASSAGSYEKLFF

v_call: TRBV15
clone_size: -
j_call: TRBJ1-5
cdr3_length: 15
d_call: -
cdr3_nt: TGTGCCACCAGCAGAGGCCGGGACACTTATCAGCCCCAGCATTTT
cdr3_aa: CATSRGRDTYQPQHF

v_call: TRBV28
clone_size: -
j_call: TRBJ2-2
cdr3_length: 13
d_call: -
cdr3_nt: TGTGCTAGCGGGACAGCGAACACCGGGGAGCTGTTTTTT
cdr3_aa: CASGTANTGELFF

v_call: TRBV6-5
clone_size: -
j_call: TRBJ1-1
cdr3_length: 14
d_call: TRBD1
cdr3_nt: TGTGCCAGCATGCGTCCAGGGGGCAGTACTGAAGCTTTCTTT
cdr3_aa: CASMRPGGSTEAFF

v_call: TRBV28
clone_size: -
j_call: TRBJ2-1
cdr3_length: 16
d_call: TRBD1
cdr3_nt: TGTGCCAGCAGTTTATCCCCGGGACAGGCCCTCAATGAGCAGTTCTTC
cdr3_aa: CASSLSPGQALNEQFF

v_call: TRBV28
clone_size: once
j_call: TRBJ1-2
cdr3_length: 13
d_call: TRBD1
cdr3_nt: TGTGCCAGCCTTAGGGGGCAAGGATATGGCTACACCTTC
cdr3_aa: CASLRGQGYGYTF

v_call: TRBV6-6
clone_size: -
j_call: TRBJ1-4
cdr3_length: 15
d_call: -
cdr3_nt: TGTGCCAGCAGTTACGCCGACAGCACTAATGAAAAACTGTTTTTT
cdr3_aa: CASSYADSTNEKLFF

v_call: TRBV5-1
clone_size: -
j_call: TRBJ2-7
cdr3_length: 14
d_call: TRBD1
cdr3_nt: TGCGCCAGCAGCTTGGGGGGACAGGGGAACGAGCAGTACTTC
cdr3_aa: CASSLGGQGNEQYF

v_call: TRBV5-1
clone_size: few
j_call: TRBJ2-2
cdr3_length: 16
d_call: TRBD2
cdr3_nt: TGCGCCAGCAGCCCCCGACTAGCCAGTCAAACCGGGGAGCTGTTTTTT
cdr3_aa: CASSPRLASQTGELFF

v_call: TRBV2
clone_size: -
j_call: TRBJ1-5
cdr3_length: 14
d_call: -
cdr3_nt: TGTGCCAGTGCATTAGGCAGGTCCAATCAGCCCCAGCATTTT
cdr3_aa: CASALGRSNQPQHF

v_call: TRBV6-2/TRBV6-3
clone_size: -
j_call: TRBJ1-5
cdr3_length: 14
d_call: -
cdr3_nt: TGTGCCAGCAGTTACTCGGGGCCAAATCAGCCCCAGCATTTT
cdr3_aa: CASSYSGPNQPQHF

v_call: TRBV5-5
clone_size: once
j_call: TRBJ1-2
cdr3_length: 13
d_call: -
cdr3_nt: TGTGCCAGCAGCTACCCAGGGGCGGGTGGCTACACCTTC
cdr3_aa: CASSYPGAGGYTF

v_call: TRBV4-2
clone_size: -
j_call: TRBJ2-7
cdr3_length: 13
d_call: -
cdr3_nt: TGTGCCAGCAGCCAAGAGTTAAATTACGAGCAGTACTTC
cdr3_aa: CASSQELNYEQYF

v_call: TRBV18
clone_size: -
j_call: TRBJ1-6
cdr3_length: 15
d_call: -
cdr3_nt: TGTGCCAGCTCACCACCGCAGGGAGGGAATTCACCCCTCCACTTT
cdr3_aa: CASSPPQGGNSPLHF

v_call: TRBV3-1/TRBV3-2
clone_size: few
j_call: TRBJ2-7
cdr3_length: 18
d_call: -
cdr3_nt: TGTGCCAGCAGCCAAGATCAGGCCTTCCCAGGGGCTAGGCACGAGCAGTACTTC
cdr3_aa: CASSQDQAFPGARHEQYF